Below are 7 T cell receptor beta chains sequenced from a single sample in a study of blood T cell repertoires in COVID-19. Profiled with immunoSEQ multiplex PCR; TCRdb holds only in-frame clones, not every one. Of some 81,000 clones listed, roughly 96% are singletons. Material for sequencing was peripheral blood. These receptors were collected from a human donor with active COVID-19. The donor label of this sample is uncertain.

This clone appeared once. In DNA, the CDR3 is TGTGCCAGCTCACCCGACAGAGAGCAGTTCTTC. Protein: CASSPDREQFF. V gene TRBV18 combines with J gene TRBJ2-1; the D gene is possibly TRBD1 (5 bases). From germline, CDR1 is KGHSH and CDR2 LQKENI. V gave up 3 bases and J gave up 10 bases, with 7 bases separating them. This CDR3 has 11 residues.

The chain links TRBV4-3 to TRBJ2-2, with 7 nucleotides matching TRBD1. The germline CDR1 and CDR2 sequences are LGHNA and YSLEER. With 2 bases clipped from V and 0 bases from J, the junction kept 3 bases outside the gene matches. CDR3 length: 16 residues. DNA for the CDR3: TGCGCCAGCAGCCAAAGGGACAGCGCGAACACCGGGGAGCTGTTTTTT. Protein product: CASSQRDSANTGELFF.

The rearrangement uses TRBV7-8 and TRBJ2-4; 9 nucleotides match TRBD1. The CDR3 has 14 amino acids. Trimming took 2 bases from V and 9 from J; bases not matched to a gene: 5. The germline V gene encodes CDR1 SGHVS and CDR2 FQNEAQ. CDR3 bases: TGTGCCAGCAGCTTAACCGGGACAGGGCCCATTCAGTACTTC. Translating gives CASSLTGTGPIQYF.

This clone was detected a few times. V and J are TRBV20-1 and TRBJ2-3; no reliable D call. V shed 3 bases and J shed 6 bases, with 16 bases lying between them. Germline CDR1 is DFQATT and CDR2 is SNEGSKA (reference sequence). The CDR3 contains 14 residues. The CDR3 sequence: CSASMTLAYDTQYF. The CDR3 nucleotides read TGCAGTGCTAGTATGACTTTGGCCTATGATACGCAGTATTTT.

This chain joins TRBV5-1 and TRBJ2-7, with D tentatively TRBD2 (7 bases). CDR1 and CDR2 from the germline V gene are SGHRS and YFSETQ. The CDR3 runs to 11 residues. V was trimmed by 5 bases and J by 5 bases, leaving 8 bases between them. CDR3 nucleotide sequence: TGCGCCAGCAGAGGGGGGGACGAGCAGTACTTC. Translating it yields CASRGGDEQYF.

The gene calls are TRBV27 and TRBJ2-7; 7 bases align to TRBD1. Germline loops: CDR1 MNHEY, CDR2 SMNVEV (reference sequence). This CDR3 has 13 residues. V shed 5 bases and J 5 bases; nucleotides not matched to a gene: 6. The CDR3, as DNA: TGTGCCAGCAGTAAAAACAGGGGCCACGAGCAGTACTTC. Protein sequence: CASSKNRGHEQYF.

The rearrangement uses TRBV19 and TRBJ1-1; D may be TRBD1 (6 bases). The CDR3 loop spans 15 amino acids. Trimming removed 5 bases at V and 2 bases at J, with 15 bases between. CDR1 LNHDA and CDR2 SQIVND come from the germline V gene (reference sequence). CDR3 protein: CASSWGPSGNTEAFF. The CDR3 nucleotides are TGTGCCAGTAGTTGGGGGCCCTCGGGTAACACTGAAGCTTTCTTT.